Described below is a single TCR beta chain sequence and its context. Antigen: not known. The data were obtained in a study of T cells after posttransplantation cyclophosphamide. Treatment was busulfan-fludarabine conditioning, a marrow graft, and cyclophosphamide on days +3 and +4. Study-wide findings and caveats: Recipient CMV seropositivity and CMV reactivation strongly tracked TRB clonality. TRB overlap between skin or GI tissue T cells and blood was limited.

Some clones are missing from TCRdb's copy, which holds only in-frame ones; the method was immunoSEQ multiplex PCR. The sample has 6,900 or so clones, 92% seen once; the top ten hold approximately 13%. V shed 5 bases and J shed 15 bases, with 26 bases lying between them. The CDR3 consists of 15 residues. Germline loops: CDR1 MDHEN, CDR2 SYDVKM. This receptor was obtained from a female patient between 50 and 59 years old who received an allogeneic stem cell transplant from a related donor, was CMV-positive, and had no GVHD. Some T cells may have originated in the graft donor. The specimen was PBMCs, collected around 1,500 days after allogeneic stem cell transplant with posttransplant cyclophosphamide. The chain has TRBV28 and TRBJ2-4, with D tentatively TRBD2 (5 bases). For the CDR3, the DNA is TGTGCCAGCAGTCCAACCCGGGAATTAGTGCTAGAAACGTACTTC. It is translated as CASSPTRELVLETYF.